This record covers a single TCR beta chain. Clones were sequenced by immunoSEQ multiplex PCR, and TCRdb holds only the in-frame ones, with some missing. The table lists 78,000 or so clones, 86% of them singletons, with roughly 0.64% in the top ten. These data come from a study of OX40 agonist ivuxolimab in advanced cancers. The CDR3 is made up of 15 amino acids. CDR1 is SGHDN, CDR2 FVKESK, per germline. Trimming took 4 bases from V and 4 from J; bases not matched to a gene: 5. The sample consisted of CD4+ or CD8+ T cells sorted from blood, taken in a trial of the OX40 agonist ivuxolimab. V usage is TRBV14 and J usage is TRBJ2-1, with 9 bases aligning to TRBD1. The receptor was isolated from an adult with an advanced solid tumor such as melanoma, head and neck, liver or kidney cancer. CDR3: CASSLNRGRYNEQFF. As DNA, the CDR3 is TGTGCCAGCAGCCTGAACAGGGGGCGGTACAATGAGCAGTTCTTC.